Presented here are 20 T cell receptor beta chains from one specimen sequenced in a study of cytomegalovirus exposure and HLA in healthy donors. Amplification used 60 Vbeta primers and 13 Jbeta primers. Sequencing was performed with immunoSEQ multiplex PCR; in TCRdb, only in-frame clones are kept and a portion is missing. The sample carries approximately 100,000 clones, around three quarters recorded once. Sequences were obtained from PBMCs. The receptors originated from a man aged 45 to 65 in good health and CMV-seropositive.

The rearrangement uses TRBV20-1 and TRBJ1-1, with unresolved D. V was cut by 8 bases and J by 1 base, with 8 bases left in between. This CDR3 is 11 amino acids long. Germline CDR1 is DFQATT and CDR2 is SNEGSKA (reference sequence). The CDR3 protein is CSLGRNTEAFF. As DNA, the CDR3 is TGCAGTTTAGGGAGGAACACTGAAGCTTTCTTT.

This clone occurred a few times. The rearrangement joins TRBV7-3 to TRBJ1-1, with 12 bases aligning to TRBD1. The CDR3 has 17 residues. Per the germline V gene, CDR1 is SGHTA and CDR2 is FQGTGA. V gave up 5 bases and J gave up 4 bases; unmatched junction bases: 11. CDR3 bases: TGTGCCAGCAGCCCGGTCCCGGGACAGGGGGCGCCCACTGAAGCTTTCTTT. Protein sequence: CASSPVPGQGAPTEAFF.

CDR3 residues: CASSASLAGGPDTQYF. CDR3 DNA: TGCGCCAGCAGCGCCTCATTGGCAGGGGGCCCAGATACGCAGTATTTT. The chain joins TRBV5-1 to TRBJ2-3, with 8 bases lining up with TRBD1. J was trimmed by 4 bases and V by 4 bases; bases with no gene match: 11. Germline CDR1 reads SGHRS; CDR2 reads YFSETQ. The CDR3 runs to 16 residues.

On this clone: Other nucleotide sequences from this sample produce the same CDR3. This rearrangement joins TRBV18 to TRBJ2-2; TRBD1 matches at 7 bases. The V segment lost 3 bases and the J segment 0 bases; nucleotides outside the gene matches: 1. Per the germline V gene, CDR1 is KGHSH and CDR2 is LQKENI. The CDR3 is 15 amino acids. The CDR3 region is CASSPGQTNTGELFF. The DNA of the CDR3 is TGTGCCAGCTCACCGGGACAGACGAACACCGGGGAGCTGTTTTTT.

The V call is TRBV5-1, the J call TRBJ1-5; no clear D. The CDR3 is made up of 15 amino acids. Between the trimmed V and J ends, which lost 3 bases and 0 bases, there was a span of 10 bases. The germline gives CDR1 SGHRS, CDR2 YFSETQ. The CDR3 sequence is CASSSSGSSNQPQHF. The CDR3 DNA follows: TGCGCCAGCAGCTCGTCAGGCTCTAGCAATCAGCCCCAGCATTTT.

This clone showed up just a few times. The V gene is TRBV7-2, the J gene TRBJ2-5, with 8 bases fitting TRBD1. The ends lost 3 bases at V and 1 base at J; junction bases unmatched: 10. Germline V gives CDR1 SGHTA, CDR2 FQGNSA. The CDR3 runs to 17 residues. The CDR3, as DNA: TGTGCCAGCAGCTTGATGCAGGGGGCGCTGGGCCAAGAGACCCAGTACTTC. Translating gives CASSLMQGALGQETQYF. Looking up the rest from reference TRBV7-2 and TRBJ2-5 gives the full variable domain: GAGVSQSPSNKVTEKGKDVELRCDPISGHTALYWYRQSLGQGLEFLIYFQGNSAPDKSGLPSDRFSAERTGGSVSTLTIQRTQQEDSAVYLCASSLMQGALGQETQYFGPGTRLLVL.

The chain couples TRBV15 to TRBJ2-2; 7 positions agree with TRBD1. CDR3 length: 14 residues. Losses at the gene ends were 3 bases for V and 6 bases for J; bases not matched to a gene: 4. CDR1 LNHNV and CDR2 YYDKDF come from the germline V gene (reference sequence). CDR3 DNA sequence: TGTGCCACCAGCAGGAGACAGGGTGCCGGGGAGCTGTTTTTT. It translates to CATSRRQGAGELFF.

The chain is built from TRBV5-1 and TRBJ2-7, with a weak D call TRBD2 (5 bases). The V gene's germline CDR1 is SGHRS and CDR2 YFSETQ. V lost 0 bases to trimming and J lost 5 bases, with 12 bases between them. This CDR3 has 14 residues. The CDR3 bases are TGCGCCAGCAGCTTGGGAGGGATGGCTGACGAGCAGTACTTC. It is translated as CASSLGGMADEQYF.

The V call is TRBV5-1, the J call TRBJ1-2, with D tentatively TRBD1 (6 bases). CDR3 length: 12 amino acids. Trimming took off 4 bases at V and 4 bases at J, with 8 bases between the two ends. The V gene's germline CDR1 is SGHRS and CDR2 YFSETQ. As DNA, the CDR3 is TGCGCCAGCAGCCTACAGGGCTATGGCTACACCTTC. Translating it yields CASSLQGYGYTF.

V is TRBV5-4 and J is TRBJ1-2; no firm D call. Trimming stripped 3 bases from V and 0 bases from J, with 9 bases between. Germline lookup yields CDR1 SGHNT and CDR2 YYREEE (reference sequence). The CDR3 is 14 residues long. The CDR3 nucleotides are TGTGCCAGCAGCTCCGTGGGAGCTAACTATGGCTACACCTTC. This codes for CASSSVGANYGYTF.

CDR3 nucleotides: TGTGCCAGCAGCCGCGCCGGGACAGGGGAAGAGACCCAGTACTTC. Amino acids: CASSRAGTGEETQYF. The chain carries TRBV5-6 and TRBJ2-5, with 10 nucleotides matching TRBD1. Germline values: CDR1 SGHDT, CDR2 YYEEEE. With V trimmed by 4 bases and J by 3 bases, 6 bases remained unmatched. This CDR3 contains 15 residues.

This clone came up a few times. The rearrangement links TRBV9 to TRBJ2-1; the match to TRBD2 covers 16 bases. The CDR3 has 14 amino acids. CDR1 is SGDLS, CDR2 YYNGEE, per germline. J lost 15 bases, V lost 3 bases, and 6 bases had no gene match. The CDR3 DNA sequence: TGTGCCAGCAGCGGGGGGACTAGCGGGGGGGCCCGGTTCTTC. It specifies CASSGGTSGGARFF.

DNA for the CDR3: TGTGCCAGCAGTTTATCTTTGGGGACAGGGTTAAACGGGGAGCTGTTTTTT. It is translated as CASSLSLGTGLNGELFF. The chain combines TRBV27 with TRBJ2-2; 9 bases fit TRBD1. V shed 0 bases and J 7 bases; nucleotides not matched to a gene: 9. CDR1 is MNHEY and CDR2 is SMNVEV in the germline V gene (reference sequence). This CDR3 is built from 17 residues.

This sequence joins TRBV15 and TRBJ2-1; D gene unclear. Trimming pared 0 bases from V and 1 base from J, leaving 10 bases between. The CDR3 consists of 16 residues. The germline CDR1 and CDR2 sequences are LNHNV and YYDKDF (reference sequence). As DNA, the CDR3 is TGTGCCACCAGCAGAGATTTCTTCGGGTCCTACAATGAGCAGTTCTTC. Translated: CATSRDFFGSYNEQFF.

This sequence joins TRBV10-1 and TRBJ2-1; tentative D call: TRBD1 (7 bases). Germline-derived CDR1 and CDR2 are WNHNN and SYGVQD (reference sequence). The CDR3 length is 16 residues. Trimming took 0 bases from V and 6 from J, leaving 15 bases between them. CDR3: CASSESLAGGLNEQFF. The CDR3, as DNA: TGCGCCAGCAGTGAGTCACTGGCAGGGGGGCTCAATGAGCAGTTCTTC.

V is TRBV18 and J is TRBJ2-2; D perhaps matches TRBD2 (6 bases). CDR1 and CDR2 (germline): KGHSH, LQKENI. Trimming took 0 bases from V and 4 from J, leaving 12 bases between them. This CDR3 contains 16 residues. The CDR3 nucleotides are TGTGCCAGCTCACCACCGACGGGAGAAGGCACCGGGGAGCTGTTTTTT. It encodes CASSPPTGEGTGELFF.

This sequence joins TRBV11-2 and TRBJ2-7; 7 positions agree with TRBD2. V was pared by 1 base and J by 6 bases, with 6 bases of the junction left unmatched. This CDR3 has 14 residues. CDR1 SGHAT and CDR2 FQNNGV come from the germline V gene. The CDR3 nucleotides are TGTGCCAGCAGCTTAGTACGGGGGGTGGGCGAGCAGTACTTC. It yields the protein CASSLVRGVGEQYF. Using reference TRBV11-2 and TRBJ2-7 for the parts outside the CDR3, the full variable domain is EAGVAQSPRYKIIEKRQSVAFWCNPISGHATLYWYQQILGQGPKLLIQFQNNGVVDDSQLPKDRFSAERLKGVDSTLKIQPAKLEDSAVYLCASSLVRGVGEQYFGPGTRLTVT.

This chain uses TRBV6-5 with TRBJ2-5; 10 positions match TRBD1. The CDR3 has 14 amino acids. Losses at the gene ends were 2 bases for V and 11 bases for J; bases not matched to a gene: 8. Germline CDR1 and CDR2: MNHEY and SVGAGI. CDR3 DNA: TGTGCCAGCAGTTACGGACAGGGGGTGGGGGAGCAGTACTTC. It specifies CASSYGQGVGEQYF.

The genes are TRBV4-1 and TRBJ2-7; D is possibly TRBD1 (5 bases). The V and J ends lost 1 base and 2 bases respectively, with 15 bases between them. The CDR3 has 16 amino acids. Germline V gene lookup returns CDR1 MGHRA and CDR2 YSYEKL. CDR3 bases: TGCGCCAGCAGCCAAGGCACTTCAGGGCAAACCTACGAGCAGTACTTC. The encoded protein is CASSQGTSGQTYEQYF.

The gene calls are TRBV11-2 and TRBJ2-7, with TRBD1 matching over 7 bases. Trimming cost V 1 base and J 3 bases; bases outside gene matches: 6. CDR1 is SGHAT and CDR2 is FQNNGV in the germline V gene. The CDR3 loop spans 15 amino acids. For the CDR3, the DNA is TGTGCCAGCAGCTTAGTCCGGGCAGGGGGCTACGAGCAGTACTTC. Its translation is CASSLVRAGGYEQYF.